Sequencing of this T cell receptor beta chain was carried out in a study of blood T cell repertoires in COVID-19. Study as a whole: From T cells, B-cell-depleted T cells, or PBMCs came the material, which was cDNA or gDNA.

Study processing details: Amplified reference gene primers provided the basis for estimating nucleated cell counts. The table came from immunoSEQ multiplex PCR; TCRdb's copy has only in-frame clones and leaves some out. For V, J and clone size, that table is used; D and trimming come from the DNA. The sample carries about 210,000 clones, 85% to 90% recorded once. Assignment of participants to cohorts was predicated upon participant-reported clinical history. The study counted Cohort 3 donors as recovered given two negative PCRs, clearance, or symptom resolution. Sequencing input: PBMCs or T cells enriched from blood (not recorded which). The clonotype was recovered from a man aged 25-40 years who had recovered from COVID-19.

CDR3 coding DNA: TGCGCCAGCAGCCAAGACGGTTTCAACTCTGGGGCCAACGTCCTGACTTTC. It yields the protein CASSQDGFNSGANVLTF. J is TRBJ2-6 and V is TRBV4-3; D gene ambiguous. Germline V gene data show CDR1 as LGHNA and CDR2 as YSLEER. The V and J ends lost 0 bases and 0 bases respectively, with 9 bases between them. The CDR3 totals 17 residues.